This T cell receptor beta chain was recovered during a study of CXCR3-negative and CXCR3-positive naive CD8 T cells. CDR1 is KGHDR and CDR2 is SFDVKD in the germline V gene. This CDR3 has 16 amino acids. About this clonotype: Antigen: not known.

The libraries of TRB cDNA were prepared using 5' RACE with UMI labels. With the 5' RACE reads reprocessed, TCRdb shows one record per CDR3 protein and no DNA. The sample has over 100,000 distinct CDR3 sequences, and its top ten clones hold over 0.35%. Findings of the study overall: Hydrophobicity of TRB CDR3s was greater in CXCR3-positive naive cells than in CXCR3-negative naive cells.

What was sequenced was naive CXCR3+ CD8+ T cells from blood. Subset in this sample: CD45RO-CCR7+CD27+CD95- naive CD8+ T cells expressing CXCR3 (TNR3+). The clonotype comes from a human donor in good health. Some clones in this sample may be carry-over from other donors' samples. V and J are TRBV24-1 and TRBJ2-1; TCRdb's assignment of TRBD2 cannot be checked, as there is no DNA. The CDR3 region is CATSDSVDPWRDEQFF.